The 7 T cell receptor beta chains listed next were all sequenced from one sample in a study of OX40 agonist ivuxolimab in advanced cancers. Preparation of the library involved the immunoSEQ multiplex PCR assay. Entries here come from immuneACCESS through TCRdb and include only in-frame sequences with V and J called. Some clones fail to appear in such tables; in the studies checked, an unresolved V gene covers under half of the shortfall, and the cause of the remainder is unknown. For this sample there are tens of thousands of clones; 70% to 85% appear just once. The biggest ten clones account for under 4.5% of the sample. The starting material was CD4+ or CD8+ T cells sorted from blood, obtained in a trial of the OX40 agonist ivuxolimab. The receptors originated from an adult with an advanced solid tumor such as melanoma, head and neck, liver or kidney cancer.

The V call is TRBV27, the J call TRBJ2-5, with TRBD1 matching over 7 bases. The CDR3 runs 16 residues. Trimming at V came to 3 bases and at J to 4 bases, leaving 11 bases not matched to a gene. The germline V gene has CDR1 MNHEY and CDR2 SMNVEV (reference sequence). CDR3 residues: CASSLRGLERRETQYF. The CDR3 DNA sequence: TGTGCCAGCAGTTTGAGGGGGCTTGAGCGGCGAGAGACCCAGTACTTC.

The CDR3 bases are TGCGCCAGCAGCCCCCGGCTTGGAGGGCAAGGGGAAAAACTGTTTTTT. Translation: CASSPRLGGQGEKLFF. V usage is TRBV5-1 and J usage is TRBJ1-4, with D hard to call. The CDR3 is made up of 16 amino acids. Trimming pared 4 bases from V and 8 bases from J, leaving 21 bases between. Germline-derived CDR1 and CDR2 are SGHRS and YFSETQ. The full variable domain, completed using reference TRBV5-1 and TRBJ1-4, is KAGVTQTPRYLIKTRGQQVTLSCSPISGHRSVSWYQQTPGQGLQFLFEYFSETQRNKGNFPGRFSGRQFSNSRSEMNVSTLELGDSALYLCASSPRLGGQGEKLFFGSGTQLSVL.

This chain joins TRBV21-1 and TRBJ1-5; the tabulated D call, TRBD1, remains unverified against the DNA. TRBV21-1 is designated a pseudogene. The CDR3 length is 20 residues. CDR3 residues: CASSKGGTPKLDRQIQPQHF. CDR3 coding DNA: TGTGCCAGCAGCAAAGGAGGTACCCCCAAATTGGACAGGCAGATACAGCCCCAGCATTTT.

A remark on this clone: One end of the junction does not line up with germline, which may come from a read error. V usage is TRBV27 and J usage is TRBJ2-7; D is possibly TRBD1 (5 bases). This CDR3 has 14 residues. The germline CDR1 and CDR2 sequences are MNHEY and SMNVEV (reference sequence). Written as DNA, the CDR3 is TGTGCCAGCAGTTTGCAGGGAACCTCCGACGAGCAGTACTTC. This gives the protein CASSLQGTSDEQYF.

The rearrangement joins TRBV11-3 to TRBJ1-4; D is unresolved. The CDR3 covers 13 residues. Trimming left V 5 bases short and J 3 bases short, with 7 bases between. The germline gives CDR1 SGHNT, CDR2 YENEEA. CDR3 sequence reads: CASSRVANEKLFF. The CDR3 nucleotides are TGTGCCAGCAGCCGGGTGGCTAATGAAAAACTGTTTTTT.

The V call is TRBV7-2, the J call TRBJ1-5, with TRBD1 matching over 10 bases. This CDR3 is built from 15 residues. Germline CDR1 and CDR2: SGHTA and FQGNSA. Unmatched junction bases numbered 4, after V lost 6 bases and J lost 2 bases. The CDR3 DNA sequence: TGTGCCAGCAGACGGGACAGGGGAGGCAATCAGCCCCAGCATTTT. Translating gives CASRRDRGGNQPQHF.

This clone appeared a single time. V is TRBV7-9 and J is TRBJ2-1; D unresolved. V lost 4 bases and J 12 bases, leaving 10 bases between the germline ends. The CDR3 runs 11 residues. Germline V lookup: CDR1 SEHNR, CDR2 FQNEAQ (reference sequence). CDR3 DNA sequence: TGTGCCAGCAGCTCCACCCTGGGGCAGTTCTTC. Translated, it gives CASSSTLGQFF.